These 17 T cell receptor beta chains were all obtained from the same sample, sequenced in a study of cytomegalovirus exposure and HLA in healthy donors. The PCR employed 60 Vbeta primers together with 13 Jbeta primers. Here immunoSEQ multiplex PCR was the method, and the copy in TCRdb shows in-frame clones only, minus some. The sample has 85,000 to 100,000 clones, about 77% seen once. Sequenced material: PBMCs. These receptors originate from a woman aged 40 to 50 in good health and CMV-seronegative.

The V gene is TRBV2, the J gene TRBJ2-1, with D maybe TRBD2 (6 bases). The ends were cut back, 1 base at V and 4 bases at J, with 14 bases in the middle. Germline values: CDR1 SNHLY, CDR2 FYNNEI. The CDR3 runs 16 residues. The CDR3 sequence: CASSEVTTSRYNEQFF. The CDR3 DNA sequence: TGTGCCAGCAGTGAAGTAACGACTAGTAGGTACAATGAGCAGTTCTTC. Based on the CDR3 plus reference TRBV2 and TRBJ2-1, the full variable domain is EPEVTQTPSHQVTQMGQEVILRCVPISNHLYFYWYRQILGQKVEFLVSFYNNEISEKSEIFDDQFSVERPDGSNFTLKIRSTKLEDSAMYFCASSEVTTSRYNEQFFGPGTRLTVL.

This sequence joins TRBV7-6 and TRBJ1-2; the match to TRBD1 covers 8 bases. Germline V lookup: CDR1 SGHVS, CDR2 FNYEAQ. The CDR3 consists of 14 residues. Trimming removed 5 bases from V and 6 bases from J; junction bases left unmatched: 8. CDR3 amino acids: CASSPRTGRDGYTF. The CDR3 DNA sequence: TGTGCCAGCAGCCCACGGACAGGGCGGGATGGCTACACCTTC.

The chain carries TRBV7-9 and TRBJ1-4; 10 bases align to TRBD1. The V gene's germline CDR1 is SEHNR and CDR2 FQNEAQ (reference sequence). Trimming at V came to 4 bases and at J to 6 bases, leaving 5 bases not matched to a gene. CDR3 size: 15 residues. This CDR3 reads CASSYTGTGDEKLFF. In DNA, the CDR3 is TGTGCCAGCAGCTACACCGGGACAGGGGATGAAAAACTGTTTTTT. Filled out from reference TRBV7-9 and TRBJ1-4, the complete variable domain reads DTGVSQNPRHKITKRGQNVTFRCDPISEHNRLYWYRQTLGQGPEFLTYFQNEAQLEKSRLLSDRFSAERPKGSFSTLEIQRTEQGDSAMYLCASSYTGTGDEKLFFGSGTQLSVL.

V usage is TRBV5-4 and J usage is TRBJ1-2; maybe TRBD1 (5 bases). CDR1 is SGHNT, CDR2 YYREEE, per germline (reference sequence). CDR3 length: 13 amino acids. Deletions cut 9 bases from V and 2 bases from J, with 14 bases between. CDR3 protein: CAIPVEGNYGYTF. CDR3 sequence (DNA): TGTGCCATTCCGGTGGAGGGGAACTATGGCTACACCTTC.

The rearrangement joins TRBV9 to TRBJ1-6; 7 positions match TRBD1. The CDR3 contains 15 residues. The ends lost 3 bases at V and 4 bases at J; junction bases unmatched: 4. Germline V gene sequence: CDR1 SGDLS, CDR2 YYNGEE. CDR3 residues: CASSDPTGYNSPLHF. The CDR3 DNA reads TGTGCCAGCAGCGACCCGACAGGGTATAATTCACCCCTCCACTTT.

The table lists this clone with a count of one. This chain uses TRBV19 with TRBJ2-7; 10 nucleotides line up with TRBD2. The length of the CDR3 is 14 residues. From germline, CDR1 is LNHDA and CDR2 SQIVND (reference sequence). The J segment lost 4 bases and the V segment lost 3 bases, leaving 3 bases of the junction unmatched. The chain's CDR3 is CASSITSGAYEQYF. The CDR3 DNA reads TGTGCCAGTAGTATCACTAGCGGGGCTTACGAGCAGTACTTC.

V and J are TRBV27 and TRBJ2-7; TRBD1 aligns across 8 bases. Looked up from germline, CDR1 is MNHEY and CDR2 is SMNVEV (reference sequence). The ends lost 9 bases at V and 2 bases at J; junction bases unmatched: 9. The CDR3 has 14 amino acids. In DNA form, the CDR3 reads TGTGCCAGTACTGCGACAGGGGACGCCTACGAGCAGTACTTC. Translating gives CASTATGDAYEQYF.

V is TRBV7-6 and J is TRBJ2-3; no clear D gene. V was cut by 5 bases and J by 6 bases, with 9 bases left in between. Germline V gives CDR1 SGHVS, CDR2 FNYEAQ. The CDR3 is made up of 12 amino acids. The CDR3 protein is CASSNLEDTQYF. The CDR3 region has the DNA TGTGCCAGCAGCAACCTAGAGGATACGCAGTATTTT. Complete variable domain (other parts from reference TRBV7-6 and TRBJ2-3): GAGVSQSPRYKVTKRGQDVALRCDPISGHVSLYWYRQALGQGPEFLTYFNYEAQQDKSGLPNDRFSAERPEGSISTLTIQRTEQRDSAMYRCASSNLEDTQYFGPGTRLTVL.

CDR3 amino acids: CASSRLSGGATLNTEAFF. The CDR3 DNA follows: TGTGCCAGCTCACGGCTCAGTGGGGGGGCTACTCTGAACACTGAAGCTTTCTTT. The chain employs TRBV18 and TRBJ1-1; D is perhaps TRBD1 (6 bases). Looked up from germline, CDR1 is KGHSH and CDR2 is LQKENI. The ends were cut back, 4 bases at V and 0 bases at J, with 21 bases in the middle. The CDR3 runs 18 residues.

The chain uses TRBV7-2 and TRBJ2-7; tentatively, D is TRBD2 (6 bases). CDR3 size: 13 residues. V was clipped by 5 bases and J by 4 bases, with 12 bases between them. In germline, CDR1 is SGHTA, CDR2 FQGNSA. CDR3 loop: CASSPRGTYEQYF. The DNA for the CDR3 is TGTGCCAGCAGCCCCCGTGGGACTTACGAGCAGTACTTC.

This clone appeared a few times. The chain couples TRBV7-8 to TRBJ1-4; possible D gene TRBD1, 5 bases. The length of the CDR3 is 14 residues. Germline V gene sequence: CDR1 SGHVS, CDR2 FQNEAQ. V was shortened by 5 bases and J by 3 bases, with 10 bases between the two germline ends. CDR3 sequence reads: CASSRRDPNEKLFF. CDR3 DNA sequence: TGTGCCAGCAGCCGGCGGGACCCTAATGAAAAACTGTTTTTT.

The rearrangement links TRBV19 to TRBJ1-5; 11 positions agree with TRBD1. CDR1 LNHDA and CDR2 SQIVND come from the germline V gene (reference sequence). The ends lost 7 bases at V and 2 bases at J; junction bases unmatched: 4. The CDR3 runs to 15 residues. CDR3 in DNA: TGTGCCAGTACCAGGACAGGGGGCGGCAATCAGCCCCAGCATTTT. Translation gives CASTRTGGGNQPQHF.

The chain is built from TRBV7-2 and TRBJ1-1, with 7 bases lining up with TRBD1. The CDR3 spans 13 residues. Germline V gives CDR1 SGHTA, CDR2 FQGNSA. The V segment lost 5 bases and the J segment 5 bases; nucleotides outside the gene matches: 5. DNA of the CDR3: TGTGCCAGCAGCATACAGGGGAGAACTGAAGCTTTCTTT. Residues: CASSIQGRTEAFF.

The CDR3 loop reads CASSRQWNTEAFF. CDR3 DNA sequence: TGTGCCAGCAGCCGACAGTGGAACACTGAAGCTTTCTTT. The chain has TRBV14 and TRBJ1-1; TRBD1 is a possible D gene (5 bases). This CDR3 is 13 amino acids long. The germline V and J ends were trimmed by 4 bases and 1 base, with 7 bases remaining between them. Germline V gene sequence: CDR1 SGHDN, CDR2 FVKESK.

This chain links TRBV27 with TRBJ1-1; D may be TRBD1 (6 bases). Trimming cost V 5 bases and J 2 bases, with 18 bases left between them. Germline assignment: CDR1 MNHEY and CDR2 SMNVEV (reference sequence). The CDR3 length is 16 residues. CDR3 DNA sequence: TGTGCCAGCAGTCCACCGGGACACTACCTTAACACTGAAGCTTTCTTT. Translated: CASSPPGHYLNTEAFF.

As regards this clone: Sequence at one end of the junction differs from germline and may be a read error. V gene TRBV2 combines with J gene TRBJ2-7, with 7 bases fitting TRBD1. CDR3 length: 15 amino acids. CDR1 and CDR2 (germline): SNHLY, FYNNEI. CDR3 residues: CASREGRTGPYEQYF. The CDR3 bases are TGTGCCAGCAGGGAAGGTAGGACAGGCCCCTACGAGCAGTACTTC.

This clone was seen a few times. The chain joins TRBV5-1 to TRBJ2-1, with 8 bases lining up with TRBD2. Germline CDR1 SGHRS, CDR2 YFSETQ. This CDR3 spans 15 amino acids. The trim removed 4 bases at V and 4 bases at J, leaving 7 bases unmatched. CDR3 in amino acids: CASSPTGGPYNEQFF. CDR3 DNA sequence: TGCGCCAGCAGCCCAACGGGGGGGCCTTACAATGAGCAGTTCTTC. The full variable domain, in which reference TRBV5-1 and TRBJ2-1 provide the parts outside the CDR3, is KAGVTQTPRYLIKTRGQQVTLSCSPISGHRSVSWYQQTPGQGLQFLFEYFSETQRNKGNFPGRFSGRQFSNSRSEMNVSTLELGDSALYLCASSPTGGPYNEQFFGPGTRLTVL.